The 15 T cell receptor beta chains reported below all come from one sample, sequenced in a study of blood T cell repertoires in COVID-19. Here immunoSEQ multiplex PCR was the method, and the copy in TCRdb shows in-frame clones only, minus some. This sample has about 87,000 clones, with around nine tenths found just once. The sequenced sample consisted of peripheral blood. The origin of the receptors is a woman of 80 years or more with acute or convalescent COVID-19.

This clone was observed a single time. This rearrangement joins TRBV29-1 to TRBJ1-1; 8 bases fit TRBD1. The V gene's germline CDR1 is SQVTM and CDR2 ANQGSEA. Losses at the gene ends were 0 bases for V and 12 bases for J; bases not matched to a gene: 9. The CDR3 runs to 13 residues. The CDR3 here is CSVEEGNRGTTFF. CDR3 bases: TGCAGCGTTGAAGAGGGGAACAGGGGGACGACTTTCTTT.

This CDR3 is CASSLAGGGFTDTQYF. For the CDR3, the DNA is TGTGCCAGCAGCTTGGCGGGCGGGGGGTTCACAGATACGCAGTATTTT. This chain joins TRBV5-6 and TRBJ2-3; 8 nucleotides align to TRBD2. Unmatched junction bases numbered 5, after V lost 0 bases and J lost 2 bases. Germline V gives CDR1 SGHDT, CDR2 YYEEEE. The CDR3 has 16 residues.

The V gene is TRBV10-2, the J gene TRBJ2-7, with 8 bases lining up with TRBD1. The CDR3 runs 12 residues. The V gene's germline CDR1 is WSHSY and CDR2 SAAADI. V trimming: 3 bases; J trimming: 11 bases; junction bases outside the gene matches: 6. This CDR3 is CASSDPQGVKYF. The CDR3 nucleotides read TGCGCCAGCAGTGACCCACAGGGGGTAAAGTACTTC.

The chain carries TRBV10-3 and TRBJ1-4; 10 bases are a match to TRBD1. The CDR3 contains 13 residues. The J segment lost 7 bases and the V segment lost 4 bases, leaving 0 bases of the junction unmatched. The germline V gene encodes CDR1 ENHRY and CDR2 SYGVKD. The DNA of the CDR3 is TGTGCCATCAGTGGGGACAGGGGTGAAAAACTGTTTTTT. Translated, it gives CAISGDRGEKLFF.

This clone was found a few times. The rearrangement links TRBV29-1 to TRBJ1-1; 8 bases are shared with TRBD1. CDR1 is SQVTM, CDR2 ANQGSEA, per germline. The CDR3 is made up of 12 amino acids. The V segment lost 4 bases and the J segment 5 bases; nucleotides outside the gene matches: 3. The CDR3 loop reads CSVGRGHTEAFF. CDR3 coding DNA: TGCAGCGTTGGCAGGGGGCATACTGAAGCTTTCTTT. The variable domain in full, completed from reference TRBV29-1 and TRBJ1-1, reads SAVISQKPSRDICQRGTSLTIQCQVDSQVTMMFWYRQQPGQSLTLIATANQGSEATYESGFVIDKFPISRPNLTFSTLTVSNMSPEDSSIYLCSVGRGHTEAFFGQGTRLTVV.

This chain connects TRBV18 to TRBJ2-6; 7 bases fit TRBD1. Germline lookup yields CDR1 KGHSH and CDR2 LQKENI. With V trimmed by 2 bases and J by 0 bases, 13 bases remained unmatched. The CDR3 is 20 amino acids. CDR3 amino acids: CASSPILRDRKRSGANVLTF. DNA of the CDR3: TGTGCCAGCTCACCAATACTCCGGGACAGAAAACGCTCTGGGGCCAACGTCCTGACTTTC.

This clone was detected only once. The chain recombines TRBV12-5 with TRBJ1-1, with 12 positions matching TRBD1. The CDR3 is made up of 16 amino acids. Germline loops: CDR1 LGHNT, CDR2 FRNRAP. V trimming: 7 bases; J trimming: 8 bases; junction bases outside the gene matches: 14. The CDR3 region is CASASGQGAPMEEAFF. The CDR3, as DNA: TGTGCTAGTGCCTCGGGACAGGGGGCCCCAATGGAGGAAGCTTTCTTT.

Notes on this clone: The CDR3 does not end in the conserved phenylalanine or tryptophan, so this is likely a read error. The limits of the CDR3 on the DNA are not certain, so only TCRdb's listed CDR3 is given. The chain uses TRBV2 and TRBJ1-1; the D segment call TRBD1 is taken from the table without a DNA check. The CDR3 adds up to 11 amino acids, both ends counted. Per the germline V gene, CDR1 is SNHLY and CDR2 is FYNNEI. CDR3: CASSTTAMIFI.

The rearrangement links TRBV5-1 to TRBJ2-1, with 9 bases identical to TRBD2. Trimming cost V 5 bases and J 9 bases; bases outside gene matches: 9. The CDR3 is 14 amino acids. In germline, CDR1 is SGHRS, CDR2 YFSETQ. CDR3 protein: CASRQGLALGEQFF. The CDR3 bases are TGCGCCAGCAGACAGGGACTAGCATTGGGTGAGCAGTTCTTC.

The chain couples TRBV6-5 to TRBJ2-4, with 11 nucleotides matching TRBD2. The CDR3 covers 15 residues. V lost 4 bases, J lost 9 bases, and 8 bases stayed unmatched. In germline, CDR1 is MNHEY, CDR2 SVGAGI. The CDR3 loop is CASSSSGGPRSIQYF. The CDR3 DNA sequence: TGTGCCAGCAGTTCTAGCGGGGGGCCGAGGAGCATTCAGTACTTC.

This clone was detected only once. The rearrangement uses TRBV19 and TRBJ2-1; D is unresolved. CDR3 size: 13 residues. Looked up from germline, CDR1 is LNHDA and CDR2 is SQIVND (reference sequence). V was trimmed by 4 bases and J by 2 bases, leaving 6 bases between them. The CDR3 is CASSRDTYNEQFF. The CDR3 nucleotides read TGTGCCAGTAGTAGAGACACCTACAATGAGCAGTTCTTC.

This sequence joins TRBV4-1 and TRBJ2-3; TRBD2 matches at 7 bases. Germline CDR1 is MGHRA and CDR2 is YSYEKL. The trim removed 6 bases at V and 0 bases at J, leaving 9 bases unmatched. CDR3 length: 16 amino acids. The CDR3, as DNA: TGCGCCAGCAGACTGTCGACTAGCCGAAGCACAGATACGCAGTATTTT. Its protein product is CASRLSTSRSTDTQYF.

This chain uses TRBV7-2 with TRBJ1-4, with D perhaps TRBD1 (5 bases). V lost 5 bases to trimming and J lost 2 bases, with 15 bases between them. The CDR3 has 16 amino acids. Germline values: CDR1 SGHTA, CDR2 FQGNSA. The DNA for the CDR3 is TGTGCCAGCAGCCAACCCGGGGGTAGTACTAATGAAAAACTGTTTTTT. Protein product: CASSQPGGSTNEKLFF.

The rearrangement joins TRBV5-5 to TRBJ1-1; D may be TRBD1 (6 bases). Between the trimmed V and J ends, which lost 4 bases and 0 bases, there was a span of 16 bases. This CDR3 region has 16 residues. Per germline, CDR1 SGHKS and CDR2 YYEKEE (reference sequence). In DNA form, the CDR3 reads TGTGCCAGCAGCCCGGGGGGCCTACTGATGAACACTGAAGCTTTCTTT. It codes for CASSPGGLLMNTEAFF.

This clone was counted only a few times. V and J are TRBV9 and TRBJ1-3, with D perhaps TRBD1 (5 bases). CDR3 length: 15 residues. Germline CDR1 SGDLS, CDR2 YYNGEE. Trimming shortened V by 0 bases and J by 5 bases, and 12 bases separated the two germline ends. CDR3 DNA sequence: TGTGCCAGCAGCGTAGGAGGAGACAGCCGAAACACCATATATTTT. This sequence encodes CASSVGGDSRNTIYF.